This entry lists 21 T cell receptor beta chains sequenced from one sample in a study of technical replicates of blood from four donors. Assay used: immunoSEQ multiplex PCR; TCRdb lists only in-frame clones, some missing. The table records tens of thousands of clones, approximately 87% of them present only once. Material: PBMCs. These receptors came from a human donor in good health. Some clones in this sample may be carry-over from other donors' samples.

The chain links TRBV27 to TRBJ1-5, with a tentative D call TRBD1 (5 bases). In germline, CDR1 is MNHEY, CDR2 SMNVEV (reference sequence). This CDR3 comprises 17 residues. V dropped 5 bases and J dropped 1 base, with 18 bases sitting between them. Written as DNA, the CDR3 is TGTGCCAGCAGTCTAAAACCAGGGTCTTGGAGCAATCAGCCCCAGCATTTT. Its protein product is CASSLKPGSWSNQPQHF.

The V and J genes are TRBV19 and TRBJ2-1; 12 bases agree with TRBD2. The length of the CDR3 is 19 residues. Germline loops: CDR1 LNHDA, CDR2 SQIVND (reference sequence). Germline trimming cut 3 bases from V and 7 bases from J; bases unmatched to any gene: 16. This chain's CDR3 is CASSIVGRFTSGGQNEQFF. CDR3 nucleotide sequence: TGTGCCAGTAGTATCGTCGGACGCTTCACTAGCGGGGGGCAAAATGAGCAGTTCTTC. Filled out from reference TRBV19 and TRBJ2-1, the complete variable domain reads DGGITQSPKYLFRKEGQNVTLSCEQNLNHDAMYWYRQDPGQGLRLIYYSQIVNDFQKGDIAEGYSVSREKKESFPLTVTSAQKNPTAFYLCASSIVGRFTSGGQNEQFFGPGTRLTVL.

This rearrangement joins TRBV6-5 to TRBJ1-1; the D is unclear. Germline V lookup: CDR1 MNHEY, CDR2 SVGAGI. V shed 2 bases and J shed 8 bases, with 9 bases lying between them. CDR3 length: 12 amino acids. The CDR3: CASSYQGREAFF. CDR3 DNA sequence: TGTGCCAGCAGTTACCAAGGCAGGGAAGCTTTCTTT.

This clone was counted once. This chain links TRBV5-5 with TRBJ1-1; maybe TRBD1 (6 bases). V was trimmed by 2 bases and J by 4 bases, leaving 12 bases between them. The CDR3 is 14 amino acids. Germline values: CDR1 SGHKS, CDR2 YYEKEE (reference sequence). The CDR3 coding sequence is TGTGCCAGCAGCTTTATGGGGGCGCGCACTGAAGCTTTCTTT. Encoded protein: CASSFMGARTEAFF.

The CDR3 DNA is TGCGCCAGCAGCTGGCTACAGGGGTCACCCTACGAGCAGTACTTC. This gives the protein CASSWLQGSPYEQYF. The chain uses TRBV5-1 and TRBJ2-7, with TRBD1 matching over 7 bases. Germline V CDR1 and CDR2: SGHRS, YFSETQ. The junction had 8 bases not matched to a gene; V was cut back by 3 bases and J by 2 bases. The CDR3 is 15 residues long. Drawing the rest from reference TRBV5-1 and TRBJ2-7, the complete variable domain is KAGVTQTPRYLIKTRGQQVTLSCSPISGHRSVSWYQQTPGQGLQFLFEYFSETQRNKGNFPGRFSGRQFSNSRSEMNVSTLELGDSALYLCASSWLQGSPYEQYFGPGTRLTVT.

This clone has a single count. For the CDR3, the DNA is TGTGCCTGCCTCAAGACTAGCGGACCTAGCTACAATGAGCAGTTCTTC. Its translation is CACLKTSGPSYNEQFF. This sequence joins TRBV30 and TRBJ2-1; 9 bases are a match to TRBD2. The CDR3 loop spans 16 amino acids. Germline trimming cut 6 bases from V and 3 bases from J; bases unmatched to any gene: 12. Germline V gene lookup returns CDR1 GTSNPN and CDR2 SVGIG (reference sequence).

This sequence joins TRBV6-4 and TRBJ1-5, with D unresolved. With 2 bases removed from V and 5 bases from J, the gap between germline ends came to 22 bases. In germline, CDR1 is MRHNA, CDR2 SNTAGT. The CDR3 extends over 18 amino acids. CDR3 nucleotides: TGTGCCAGCAGTGACCCGGGATCCTCCTTTCTGAGGGATCAGCCCCAGCATTTT. Its translation is CASSDPGSSFLRDQPQHF.

This sequence joins TRBV19 and TRBJ2-7; 9 bases are shared with TRBD1. The V and J ends lost 1 base and 3 bases, in that order; junction bases with no gene match: 4. Germline V gene lookup returns CDR1 LNHDA and CDR2 SQIVND (reference sequence). This CDR3 has 15 residues. In DNA, the CDR3 is TGTGCCAGTAGTATAGCGACAGGGGGTCTCTACGAGCAGTACTTC. Its translation is CASSIATGGLYEQYF.

The chain combines TRBV5-6 with TRBJ2-3, with D unclear. Germline CDR1 is SGHDT and CDR2 is YYEEEE. CDR3 size: 14 residues. The ends were cut back, 0 bases at V and 2 bases at J, with 7 bases in the middle. CDR3 amino acids: CASSLAQITDTQYF. CDR3 in DNA: TGTGCCAGCAGCTTGGCCCAAATCACAGATACGCAGTATTTT.

The sample holds a few counts of this clone. This chain uses TRBV6-6 with TRBJ1-3; D is possibly TRBD1 (5 bases). V dropped 6 bases and J dropped 2 bases, with 14 bases sitting between them. This CDR3 contains 15 residues. From germline, CDR1 is MNHNY and CDR2 SVGAGI (reference sequence). For the CDR3, the DNA is TGTGCCAGCAGCGACGGGGGGTTAGCTGGAAACACCATATATTTT. Translation gives CASSDGGLAGNTIYF.

The rearrangement links TRBV19 to TRBJ1-5; possibly TRBD1 for D (6 bases). The CDR3 is 14 amino acids. With 1 base removed from V and 7 bases from J, the gap between germline ends came to 11 bases. Germline V gene lookup returns CDR1 LNHDA and CDR2 SQIVND (reference sequence). DNA for the CDR3: TGTGCCAGTAGTATAGTCAGGGGTGGGCAGCCCCAGCATTTT. It encodes CASSIVRGGQPQHF.

The rearrangement joins TRBV7-2 to TRBJ2-7, with 7 bases matching TRBD2. The CDR3 has 13 residues. With V trimmed by 2 bases and J by 5 bases, 3 bases remained unmatched. Germline V lookup: CDR1 SGHTA, CDR2 FQGNSA. CDR3 in DNA: TGTGCCAGCAGCTTACTAGCGGTCCACGAGCAGTACTTC. It specifies CASSLLAVHEQYF.

This sequence joins TRBV2 and TRBJ2-7; D may be TRBD2 (6 bases). CDR1 is SNHLY, CDR2 FYNNEI, per germline. Trimming took off 4 bases at V and 1 base at J, with 11 bases between the two ends. The CDR3 loop spans 14 amino acids. CDR3 amino acids: CASSVGDSSYEQYF. The CDR3 DNA follows: TGTGCCAGCAGTGTTGGGGACTCATCCTACGAGCAGTACTTC.

The J gene is TRBJ1-1, the V gene TRBV6-1; no clear D gene. From germline, CDR1 is MNHNS and CDR2 SASEGT. V lost 7 bases and J lost 0, with 12 bases in between. This CDR3 region has 14 residues. The CDR3 loop is CASTRSGMNTEAFF. CDR3 nucleotides: TGTGCCAGCACTAGGTCGGGGATGAACACTGAAGCTTTCTTT.

The genes are TRBV5-6 and TRBJ2-7; maybe TRBD1 (6 bases). Germline V gene lookup returns CDR1 SGHDT and CDR2 YYEEEE. The CDR3 sequence is 14 residues long. Trimming shortened V by 4 bases and J by 0 bases, and 11 bases separated the two germline ends. The CDR3 protein is CASSAGQSSYEQYF. The DNA for the CDR3 is TGTGCCAGCAGCGCAGGACAGAGCTCCTACGAGCAGTACTTC.

The chain has TRBV19 and TRBJ2-6; tentative D call: TRBD2 (6 bases). The CDR3 contains 18 residues. Trimming stripped 6 bases from V and 2 bases from J, with 20 bases between. From germline, CDR1 is LNHDA and CDR2 SQIVND (reference sequence). The CDR3 sequence: CASRAAAGRDAGANVLTF. The CDR3, as DNA: TGTGCCAGTAGGGCGGCTGCTGGGCGGGATGCTGGGGCCAACGTCCTGACTTTC.

The V gene is TRBV7-2, the J gene TRBJ2-3, with 7 bases identical to TRBD2. The CDR3 spans 12 residues. V dropped 4 bases and J dropped 7; count of bases not matched to a gene: 2. CDR1 is SGHTA, CDR2 FQGNSA, per germline. CDR3 DNA sequence: TGTGCCAGCAGCTCGGGACTAAATACGCAGTATTTT. Translating gives CASSSGLNTQYF.

This sequence joins TRBV9 and TRBJ2-7; weak D call: TRBD1 (5 bases). The germline CDR1 and CDR2 sequences are SGDLS and YYNGEE. The CDR3 covers 14 residues. V lost 4 bases and J lost 7, with 18 bases in between. CDR3 in amino acids: CASSYSGQAREQYF. CDR3 DNA sequence: TGTGCCAGCAGCTACTCCGGACAAGCCCGGGAGCAGTACTTC.

This chain uses TRBV7-9 with TRBJ1-2; 8 bases line up with TRBD1. Germline CDR1 is SEHNR and CDR2 is FQNEAQ (reference sequence). Trimming at V came to 4 bases and at J to 8 bases, leaving 12 bases not matched to a gene. The CDR3 is made up of 15 amino acids. Here the CDR3 reads CASSYGQDRAWGYTF. In nucleotides, the CDR3 is TGTGCCAGCAGCTACGGACAGGACAGGGCTTGGGGCTACACCTTC.

The J gene is TRBJ1-5, the V gene TRBV6-5; D gene unclear. The ends were cut back, 0 bases at V and 4 bases at J, with 10 bases in the middle. CDR1 and CDR2 (germline): MNHEY, SVGAGI. The CDR3 is 15 residues long. CDR3 DNA: TGTGCCAGCAGTTACTCGTACAAGATTAATCAGCCCCAGCATTTT. Translation gives CASSYSYKINQPQHF.

This rearrangement joins TRBV6-1 to TRBJ1-1; D possibly corresponds to TRBD1 (6 bases). Trimming pared 6 bases from V and 4 bases from J, leaving 18 bases between. There are 15 residues in the CDR3. CDR1 is MNHNS and CDR2 is SASEGT in the germline V gene. CDR3 bases: TGTGCCAGCAGGAGGGGGAGAGGGTCGGGCACTGAAGCTTTCTTT. Its protein is CASRRGRGSGTEAFF.